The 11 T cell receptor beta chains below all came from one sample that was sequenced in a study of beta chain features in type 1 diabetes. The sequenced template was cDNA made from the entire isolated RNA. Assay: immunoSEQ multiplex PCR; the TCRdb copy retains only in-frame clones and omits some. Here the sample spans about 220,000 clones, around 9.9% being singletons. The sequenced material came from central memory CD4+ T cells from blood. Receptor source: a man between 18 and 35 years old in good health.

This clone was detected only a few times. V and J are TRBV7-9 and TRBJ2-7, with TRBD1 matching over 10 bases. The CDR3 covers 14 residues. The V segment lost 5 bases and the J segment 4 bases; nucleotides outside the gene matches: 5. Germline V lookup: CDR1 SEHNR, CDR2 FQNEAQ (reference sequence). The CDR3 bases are TGTGCCAGCAGCCCCGGGACAGGGGAGTACGAGCAGTACTTC. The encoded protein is CASSPGTGEYEQYF.

The CDR3 DNA reads TGTGCCAGCAGCTTAGACAGGGTTGTTTACGAGCAGTACTTC. It encodes CASSLDRVVYEQYF. The rearrangement links TRBV11-2 to TRBJ2-7, with a possible D match to TRBD1 (5 bases). The germline V and J ends were trimmed by 0 bases and 4 bases, with 10 bases remaining between them. Germline loops: CDR1 SGHAT, CDR2 FQNNGV. This CDR3 has 14 residues.

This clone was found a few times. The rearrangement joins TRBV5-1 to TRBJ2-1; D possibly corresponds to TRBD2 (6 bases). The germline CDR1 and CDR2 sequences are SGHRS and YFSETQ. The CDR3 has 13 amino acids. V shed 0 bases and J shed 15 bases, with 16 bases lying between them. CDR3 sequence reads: CASSLEYGTGRFF. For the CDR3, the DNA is TGCGCCAGCAGCTTGGAATATGGGACTGGACGGTTCTTC. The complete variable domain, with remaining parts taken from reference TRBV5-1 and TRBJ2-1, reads KAGVTQTPRYLIKTRGQQVTLSCSPISGHRSVSWYQQTPGQGLQFLFEYFSETQRNKGNFPGRFSGRQFSNSRSEMNVSTLELGDSALYLCASSLEYGTGRFFGPGTRLTVL.

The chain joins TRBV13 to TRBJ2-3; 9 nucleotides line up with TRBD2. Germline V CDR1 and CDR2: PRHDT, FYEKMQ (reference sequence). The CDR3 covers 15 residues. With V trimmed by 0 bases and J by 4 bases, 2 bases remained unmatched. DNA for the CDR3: TGTGCCAGCAGCTTAGGCGCTAGCGGGGCAGATACGCAGTATTTT. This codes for CASSLGASGADTQYF.

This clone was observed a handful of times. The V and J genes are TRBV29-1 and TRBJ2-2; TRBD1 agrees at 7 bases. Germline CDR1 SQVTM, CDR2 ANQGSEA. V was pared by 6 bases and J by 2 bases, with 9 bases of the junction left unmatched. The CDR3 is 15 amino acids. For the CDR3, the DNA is TGCAGCGTGGTAGGGACAGCCTCTAACACCGGGGAGCTGTTTTTT. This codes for CSVVGTASNTGELFF.

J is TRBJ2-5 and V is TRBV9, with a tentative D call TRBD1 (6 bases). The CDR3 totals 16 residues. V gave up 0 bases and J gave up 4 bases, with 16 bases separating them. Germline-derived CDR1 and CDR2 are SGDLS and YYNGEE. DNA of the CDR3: TGTGCCAGCAGCGTAGCGGGCAGGGGTTTCGGAGAGACCCAGTACTTC. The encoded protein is CASSVAGRGFGETQYF. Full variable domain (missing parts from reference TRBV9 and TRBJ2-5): DSGVTQTPKHLITATGQRVTLRCSPRSGDLSVYWYQQSLDQGLQFLIQYYNGEERAKGNILERFSAQQFPDLHSELNLSSLELGDSALYFCASSVAGRGFGETQYFGPGTRLLVL.

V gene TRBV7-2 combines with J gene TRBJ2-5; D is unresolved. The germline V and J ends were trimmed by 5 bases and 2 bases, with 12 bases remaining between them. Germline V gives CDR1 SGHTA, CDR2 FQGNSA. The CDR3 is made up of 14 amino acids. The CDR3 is CASSPEEIQETQYF. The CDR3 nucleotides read TGTGCCAGCAGCCCCGAGGAGATTCAAGAGACCCAGTACTTC. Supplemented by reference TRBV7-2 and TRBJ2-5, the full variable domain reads GAGVSQSPSNKVTEKGKDVELRCDPISGHTALYWYRQSLGQGLEFLIYFQGNSAPDKSGLPSDRFSAERTGGSVSTLTIQRTQQEDSAVYLCASSPEEIQETQYFGPGTRLLVL.

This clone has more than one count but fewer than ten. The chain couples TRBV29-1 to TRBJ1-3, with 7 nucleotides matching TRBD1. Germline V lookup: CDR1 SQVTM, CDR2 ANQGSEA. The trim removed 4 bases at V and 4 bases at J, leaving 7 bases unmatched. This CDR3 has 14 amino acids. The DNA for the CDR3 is TGCAGCGTTGGACAGGGCGAAGGAGGAAACACCATATATTTT. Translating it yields CSVGQGEGGNTIYF.

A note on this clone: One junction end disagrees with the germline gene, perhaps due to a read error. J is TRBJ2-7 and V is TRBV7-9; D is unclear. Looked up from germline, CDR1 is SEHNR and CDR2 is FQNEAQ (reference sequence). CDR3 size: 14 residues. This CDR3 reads CASSLGLGFYGQYF. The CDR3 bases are TGTGCCAGCAGCTTAGGACTGGGGTTCTACGGGCAGTACTTC. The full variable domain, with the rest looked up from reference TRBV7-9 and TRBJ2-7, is DTGVSQNPRHKITKRGQNVTFRCDPISEHNRLYWYRQTLGQGPEFLTYFQNEAQLEKSRLLSDRFSAERPKGSFSTLEIQRTEQGDSAMYLCASSLGLGFYGQYFGPGTRLTVT.

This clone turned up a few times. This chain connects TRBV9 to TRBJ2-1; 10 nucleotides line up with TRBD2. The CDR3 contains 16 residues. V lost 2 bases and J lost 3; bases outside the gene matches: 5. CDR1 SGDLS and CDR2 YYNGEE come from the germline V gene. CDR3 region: CASSVGGLADYNEQFF. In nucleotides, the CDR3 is TGTGCCAGCAGCGTCGGAGGACTAGCGGACTACAATGAGCAGTTCTTC.

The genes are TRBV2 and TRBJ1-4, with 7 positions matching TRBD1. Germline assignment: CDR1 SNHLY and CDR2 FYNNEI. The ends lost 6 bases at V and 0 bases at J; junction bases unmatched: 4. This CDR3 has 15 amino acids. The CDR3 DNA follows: TGTGCCAGCAGCCGGGACAGAACAACTAATGAAAAACTGTTTTTT. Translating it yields CASSRDRTTNEKLFF.